These 31 T cell receptor beta chains originate from one sample sequenced in a study of cytomegalovirus exposure and HLA in healthy donors. PCR involved 60 Vbeta and 13 Jbeta primers. Repertoires were generated with immunoSEQ multiplex PCR, while TCRdb's copy carries only in-frame clones and drops some. The sample includes around 100,000 clones, over 60% of them seen just once. The source material was PBMCs. The receptor set was obtained from a man aged 55 to 70 in good health and CMV-seropositive.

The chain employs TRBV2 and TRBJ1-2, with D perhaps TRBD1 (6 bases). Germline V gene lookup returns CDR1 SNHLY and CDR2 FYNNEI. Trimming removed 6 bases at V and 7 bases at J, with 15 bases between. The CDR3 contains 13 residues. DNA of the CDR3: TGTGCCAGCAGAGTGCGTGGACAGACTGGCTACACCTTC. It translates to CASRVRGQTGYTF.

The chain employs TRBV5-6 and TRBJ2-5, with D possibly TRBD1 on 5 matching bases. With 0 bases removed from V and 5 bases from J, the gap between germline ends came to 11 bases. This CDR3 has 14 residues. Germline-derived CDR1 and CDR2 are SGHDT and YYEEEE. The CDR3 here is CASSLAGRPETQYF. For the CDR3, the DNA is TGTGCCAGCAGCTTGGCAGGGCGGCCGGAGACCCAGTACTTC.

The chain employs TRBV6-1 and TRBJ1-5; D is undetermined. CDR3 length equals 13 residues. V lost 6 bases to trimming and J lost 7 bases, with 13 bases between them. The germline CDR1 and CDR2 sequences are MNHNS and SASEGT. The CDR3 DNA reads TGTGCCAGCAGGGTCGGGGTTGGCCAGCCCCAGCATTTT. Translated: CASRVGVGQPQHF.

V gene TRBV7-2 combines with J gene TRBJ2-1, with TRBD2 identical over 8 bases. The V and J ends lost 2 bases and 4 bases, in that order; junction bases with no gene match: 7. CDR1 and CDR2 (germline): SGHTA, FQGNSA. The CDR3 totals 16 residues. CDR3 residues: CASSLFGGGRYNEQFF. The DNA of the CDR3 is TGTGCCAGCAGCTTATTCGGGGGGGGCCGGTACAATGAGCAGTTCTTC.

The rearrangement links TRBV7-2 to TRBJ2-3, with D tentatively TRBD2 (5 bases). Looked up from germline, CDR1 is SGHTA and CDR2 is FQGNSA. The CDR3 has 14 amino acids. The V and J ends lost 0 bases and 4 bases respectively, with 8 bases between them. CDR3 in amino acids: CASSLARRSDTQYF. The CDR3 region has the DNA TGTGCCAGCAGCTTAGCGAGGAGGTCAGATACGCAGTATTTT.

This chain connects TRBV9 to TRBJ2-1, with a weak D call TRBD2 (6 bases). The CDR3 has 14 amino acids. CDR1 and CDR2 from the germline V gene are SGDLS and YYNGEE. V was shortened by 0 bases and J by 5 bases, with 9 bases between the two germline ends. The CDR3 DNA sequence: TGTGCCAGCAGCGTAGGGGCGGGGAACAATGAGCAGTTCTTC. As protein: CASSVGAGNNEQFF.

This chain joins TRBV19 and TRBJ1-5; 7 nucleotides line up with TRBD1. This CDR3 is built from 14 residues. Germline assignment: CDR1 LNHDA and CDR2 SQIVND (reference sequence). Unmatched junction bases numbered 7, after V lost 5 bases and J lost 6 bases. As DNA, the CDR3 is TGTGCCAGTAGTGGCAGGGGGTTTTTTCAGCCCCAGCATTTT. This codes for CASSGRGFFQPQHF.

The chain is built from TRBV4-1 and TRBJ2-1; unclear D gene. Germline-derived CDR1 and CDR2 are MGHRA and YSYEKL. V was trimmed by 3 bases and J by 2 bases, leaving 11 bases between them. The CDR3 totals 15 residues. CDR3 amino acids: CASSQPETTYNEQFF. As DNA, the CDR3 is TGCGCCAGCAGCCAGCCTGAGACAACCTACAATGAGCAGTTCTTC.

The chain links TRBV27 to TRBJ2-2, with 8 nucleotides matching TRBD2. Germline lookup yields CDR1 MNHEY and CDR2 SMNVEV (reference sequence). The J segment lost 0 bases and the V segment lost 4 bases, leaving 7 bases of the junction unmatched. This CDR3 is built from 17 residues. This CDR3 is CASSSLLAGTNTGELFF. The CDR3 coding sequence is TGTGCCAGCAGTTCCCTATTAGCGGGGACGAACACCGGGGAGCTGTTTTTT.

The rearrangement uses TRBV19 and TRBJ2-5; 9 bases are shared with TRBD2. Germline CDR1 and CDR2: LNHDA and SQIVND (reference sequence). This CDR3 is built from 15 residues. After removal of 7 bases from V and 5 bases from J, the junction contained 11 bases not matched to a gene. The CDR3 loop is CASNARGGGRETQYF. In nucleotides, the CDR3 is TGTGCCAGTAACGCACGCGGGGGGGGCCGGGAGACCCAGTACTTC. The whole variable domain, filled in from reference TRBV19 and TRBJ2-5, reads DGGITQSPKYLFRKEGQNVTLSCEQNLNHDAMYWYRQDPGQGLRLIYYSQIVNDFQKGDIAEGYSVSREKKESFPLTVTSAQKNPTAFYLCASNARGGGRETQYFGPGTRLLVL.

This chain uses TRBV28 with TRBJ2-2; D call uncertain. CDR1 MDHEN and CDR2 SYDVKM come from the germline V gene. CDR3 size: 11 residues. The V gene lost 6 bases and the J gene lost 12 bases, with 11 bases spanning the gap. The CDR3 region has the DNA TGTGCCAGCAGCTATCAAAAAAAGCTGTTTTTT. Protein: CASSYQKKLFF.

The rearrangement uses TRBV5-1 and TRBJ1-4; 9 bases line up with TRBD1. The CDR3 is 21 amino acids. Trimming took 4 bases from V and 2 from J; bases not matched to a gene: 21. CDR1 and CDR2 (germline): SGHRS, YFSETQ. CDR3 loop: CASSLNHPDRGEADTNEKLFF. The CDR3 DNA sequence: TGCGCCAGCAGCCTTAATCACCCCGACAGGGGGGAGGCTGACACTAATGAAAAACTGTTTTTT.

This chain uses TRBV15 with TRBJ1-5, with no clear D. V was trimmed by 1 base and J by 8 bases, leaving 12 bases between them. This CDR3 region has 14 residues. Germline lookup yields CDR1 LNHNV and CDR2 YYDKDF (reference sequence). The CDR3 DNA follows: TGTGCCACCAGCAGAGGAGGGCCCGCGGAGCCCCAGCATTTT. It specifies CATSRGGPAEPQHF.

The chain has TRBV9 and TRBJ2-5; the match to TRBD2 covers 10 bases. The CDR3 extends over 17 amino acids. Trimming at V came to 0 bases and at J to 5 bases, leaving 10 bases not matched to a gene. From germline, CDR1 is SGDLS and CDR2 YYNGEE. The CDR3 DNA reads as TGTGCCAGCAGCGTAGCCGGGAAGCGGGGGGGCGTGGAGACCCAGTACTTC. It is translated as CASSVAGKRGGVETQYF.

In its sample, this clone was seen a few times. The gene calls are TRBV2 and TRBJ1-5, with D unclear. The CDR3 length is 14 residues. The ends were cut back, 1 base at V and 0 bases at J, with 4 bases in the middle. Germline V gene data show CDR1 as SNHLY and CDR2 as FYNNEI. CDR3 sequence (DNA): TGTGCCAGCAGTGAAGATAATAGCAATCAGCCCCAGCATTTT. Protein: CASSEDNSNQPQHF.

The table lists this clone with a count of one. The V gene is TRBV5-6, the J gene TRBJ2-7; TRBD2 might be the D (5 bases). Germline CDR1 is SGHDT and CDR2 is YYEEEE. The CDR3 is 14 amino acids. The V end was cut by 4 bases, the J end by 3 bases, with 14 bases between. The CDR3 is CASSTPGNHYEQYF. DNA for the CDR3: TGTGCCAGCAGCACACCGGGAAACCACTACGAGCAGTACTTC. The variable domain in full, completed from reference TRBV5-6 and TRBJ2-7, reads DAGVTQSPTHLIKTRGQQVTLRCSPKSGHDTVSWYQQALGQGPQFIFQYYEEEERQRGNFPDRFSGHQFPNYSSELNVNALLLGDSALYLCASSTPGNHYEQYFGPGTRLTVT.

This chain links TRBV7-8 with TRBJ1-1, with D maybe TRBD1 (5 bases). CDR1 is SGHVS, CDR2 FQNEAQ, per germline. V lost 4 bases and J lost 6, with 18 bases in between. The CDR3 consists of 15 residues. The CDR3 nucleotides read TGTGCCAGCAGCTCAGTTGGGTTGGGAGGGGCTGAAGCTTTCTTT. This gives the protein CASSSVGLGGAEAFF.

This clone has a handful of counts. The chain is built from TRBV5-4 and TRBJ1-5; perhaps TRBD1 as D (6 bases). CDR1 and CDR2 from the germline V gene are SGHNT and YYREEE (reference sequence). The CDR3 length is 15 residues. V lost 3 bases and J 4 bases, leaving 14 bases between the germline ends. The CDR3 region has the DNA TGTGCCAGCAGCTCGGGGAAGGGGGTGAATCAGCCCCAGCATTTT. It specifies CASSSGKGVNQPQHF. The entire variable domain, with the rest obtained from reference TRBV5-4 and TRBJ1-5, is as follows: ETGVTQSPTHLIKTRGQQVTLRCSSQSGHNTVSWYQQALGQGPQFIFQYYREEENGRGNFPPRFSGLQFPNYSSELNVNALELDDSALYLCASSSGKGVNQPQHFGDGTRLSIL.

This sequence joins TRBV11-2 and TRBJ2-7; possibly TRBD1 for D (6 bases). Trimming removed 0 bases at V and 7 bases at J, with 22 bases between. The CDR3 has 17 amino acids. CDR1 SGHAT and CDR2 FQNNGV come from the germline V gene. The chain's CDR3 is CASSLEHRVFPHLEQYF. CDR3 DNA: TGTGCCAGCAGCTTAGAACACAGGGTGTTTCCCCATTTGGAGCAGTACTTC.

This clone was found a few times. The J gene is TRBJ1-2, the V gene TRBV11-2, with TRBD1 identical over 7 bases. The J segment lost 8 bases and the V segment lost 0 bases, leaving 9 bases of the junction unmatched. The CDR3 length is 15 residues. CDR1 is SGHAT and CDR2 is FQNNGV in the germline V gene. The CDR3, as DNA: TGTGCCAGCAGCTTAGATGCAGGGGGGCGCGGGGGCTACACCTTC. Translated: CASSLDAGGRGGYTF.

V gene TRBV18 combines with J gene TRBJ2-7, with D hard to call. Germline assignment: CDR1 KGHSH and CDR2 LQKENI. Trimming pared 4 bases from V and 3 bases from J, leaving 10 bases between. The CDR3 has 13 amino acids. CDR3 coding DNA: TGTGCCAGCTCACAAGAAGACTTCTACGAGCAGTACTTC. Encoded protein: CASSQEDFYEQYF.

This clone was seen a handful of times. The chain recombines TRBV6-1 with TRBJ2-3; D is perhaps TRBD1 (6 bases). CDR3 length equals 15 residues. Looked up from germline, CDR1 is MNHNS and CDR2 is SASEGT. The V end was cut by 10 bases, the J end by 5 bases, with 22 bases between. CDR3 region: CATVPAQGVVDTQYF. CDR3 DNA sequence: TGTGCCACCGTCCCGGCACAGGGTGTGGTAGATACGCAGTATTTT.

The V and J genes are TRBV7-8 and TRBJ1-1, with 7 nucleotides matching TRBD1. The CDR3 is 13 residues long. Germline-derived CDR1 and CDR2 are SGHVS and FQNEAQ. V lost 5 bases and J lost 3; bases outside the gene matches: 3. The CDR3 spells CASSTQGDTEAFF. The CDR3 DNA is TGTGCCAGCAGCACCCAGGGGGACACTGAAGCTTTCTTT.

This rearrangement joins TRBV5-1 to TRBJ2-5; 8 bases align to TRBD2. V dropped 6 bases and J dropped 0; count of bases not matched to a gene: 7. The CDR3 length is 15 residues. Germline CDR1 and CDR2: SGHRS and YFSETQ. CDR3 loop: CASTPSGGYQETQYF. The CDR3 nucleotides are TGCGCCAGCACCCCCAGCGGGGGTTACCAAGAGACCCAGTACTTC.

The rearrangement joins TRBV6-4 to TRBJ2-1; the match to TRBD1 covers 8 bases. Germline V gives CDR1 MRHNA, CDR2 SNTAGT. V shed 3 bases, J shed 1 base, and the junction held 2 bases outside the gene matches. CDR3 size: 15 residues. CDR3 amino acids: CASSETGGSYNEQFF. In DNA, the CDR3 is TGTGCCAGCAGTGAAACAGGGGGGTCCTACAATGAGCAGTTCTTC.

The chain has TRBV5-1 and TRBJ1-3; D perhaps matches TRBD1 (5 bases). CDR3 length: 15 residues. Germline CDR1 SGHRS, CDR2 YFSETQ. V was pared by 4 bases and J by 1 base, with 12 bases between. CDR3 nucleotides: TGCGCCAGCAGCGCCTCGACAGATTCTGGAAACACCATATATTTT. This sequence encodes CASSASTDSGNTIYF.

The V gene is TRBV30, the J gene TRBJ2-1, with TRBD2 identical over 8 bases. The CDR3 covers 12 residues. The junction had 2 bases not matched to a gene; V was cut back by 4 bases and J by 6 bases. Germline lookup yields CDR1 GTSNPN and CDR2 SVGIG (reference sequence). The DNA of the CDR3 is TGTGCCTGGACGGGGGGGGCCAATGAGCAGTTCTTC. Residues: CAWTGGANEQFF.

The rearrangement links TRBV4-3 to TRBJ1-2, with TRBD1 matching 8 bases. This CDR3 has 14 residues. The trim removed 6 bases at V and 7 bases at J, leaving 10 bases unmatched. In germline, CDR1 is LGHNA, CDR2 YSLEER. The CDR3 region is CASREQGGAGGYTF. In DNA, the CDR3 is TGCGCCAGCAGGGAACAGGGGGGCGCGGGTGGCTACACCTTC.

This chain links TRBV6-1 with TRBJ2-7; 7 nucleotides line up with TRBD1. Germline CDR1 MNHNS, CDR2 SASEGT. This CDR3 comprises 16 residues. V was clipped by 4 bases and J by 3 bases; unmatched bases: 12. The CDR3 bases are TGTGCCAGCAGTGCCAAGGGGGACAGTAGTTACTACGAGCAGTACTTC. Translating gives CASSAKGDSSYYEQYF.

The V and J genes are TRBV18 and TRBJ1-6; possibly TRBD1 for D (6 bases). Germline-derived CDR1 and CDR2 are KGHSH and LQKENI. This CDR3 region has 17 residues. V lost 2 bases to trimming and J lost 5 bases, with 16 bases between them. The CDR3 spells CASSPKSGGTHNSPLHF. For the CDR3, the DNA is TGTGCCAGCTCACCAAAAAGCGGGGGCACCCATAATTCACCCCTCCACTTT.

V usage is TRBV18 and J usage is TRBJ2-5; a possible D gene is TRBD2 (5 bases). Germline CDR1 reads KGHSH; CDR2 reads LQKENI. CDR3 length equals 13 residues. V gave up 1 base and J gave up 5 bases, with 8 bases separating them. CDR3 nucleotides: TGTGCCAGCTCACCACAGGGCGGGGAGACCCAGTACTTC. This sequence encodes CASSPQGGETQYF.